The next 8 T cell receptor beta chains were all read from a single sample in a study of early T cells in non-severe SARS-CoV-2 infection. TCRdb processed the 5' RACE reads anew with MiXCR; each CDR3 protein has one entry. Seen here are roughly 27,000 distinct CDR3 sequences, around 3.9% observed once, and the top ten hold roughly 4.5%. The sequenced sample consisted of whole blood. The source is an adult who was a healthcare worker with PCR-confirmed SARS-CoV-2 infection or an uninfected control (not recorded which).

This clonotype has a count of ten or more. The rearrangement uses TRBV2 and TRBJ1-1, with D tentatively TRBD1 (5 bases). With 6 bases removed from V and 1 base from J, the gap between germline ends came to 12 bases. The CDR3 is made up of 14 amino acids. From germline, CDR1 is SNHLY and CDR2 FYNNEI. CDR3 coding DNA: TGTGCCAGCAGATTTGACAGACCGAACACTGAAGCTTTCTTT. Its protein product is CASRFDRPNTEAFF.

The chain recombines TRBV7-9 with TRBJ2-2; D remains unclear. Trimming cost V 5 bases and J 1 base, with 17 bases left between them. Germline CDR1 and CDR2: SEHNR and FQNEAQ (reference sequence). There are 17 residues in the CDR3. The DNA of the CDR3 is TGTGCCAGCAGCCCACTTTTGGTTCAGCTGAACACCGGGGAGCTGTTTTTT. This gives the protein CASSPLLVQLNTGELFF. The full variable domain, rest sourced from reference TRBV7-9 and TRBJ2-2, is DTGVSQNPRHKITKRGQNVTFRCDPISEHNRLYWYRQTLGQGPEFLTYFQNEAQLEKSRLLSDRFSAERPKGSFSTLEIQRTEQGDSAMYLCASSPLLVQLNTGELFFGEGSRLTVL.

This chain joins TRBV11-2 and TRBJ1-5; D may be TRBD1 (5 bases). The CDR3 spans 14 residues. Trimming stripped 4 bases from V and 3 bases from J, with 10 bases between. CDR1 and CDR2 from the germline V gene are SGHAT and FQNNGV. Here the CDR3 reads CASSWGGINQPQHF. CDR3 nucleotides: TGTGCCAGCAGCTGGGGGGGGATCAATCAGCCCCAGCATTTT.

This clonotype was counted many times. CDR3 bases: TGTGCCAGCAGCAAAGCTGATGGGACACGGAGCACCCAAGAGACCCAGTACTTC. Protein sequence: CASSKADGTRSTQETQYF. The chain employs TRBV21-1 and TRBJ2-5; the D call TRBD1 from the table was never checked on the DNA. TRBV21-1 is termed a pseudogene. The CDR3 covers 18 residues.

This clonotype appeared many times. This sequence joins TRBV19 and TRBJ2-7; D unclear. V gave up 3 bases and J gave up 0 bases, with 9 bases separating them. This CDR3 contains 14 residues. Germline CDR1 and CDR2: LNHDA and SQIVND (reference sequence). CDR3: CASSMEWGSYEQYF. CDR3 DNA sequence: TGTGCCAGTAGTATGGAATGGGGCTCCTACGAGCAGTACTTC.

This clonotype showed up many times. This sequence joins TRBV20-1 and TRBJ1-4; D is ambiguous. The V gene's germline CDR1 is DFQATT and CDR2 SNEGSKA (reference sequence). This CDR3 comprises 15 residues. V dropped 0 bases and J dropped 2 bases, with 10 bases sitting between them. The DNA for the CDR3 is TGCAGTGCTAGAGAGGGAACCGGGACTAATGAAAAACTGTTTTTT. Its translation: CSAREGTGTNEKLFF.

This clonotype has at least ten counts. The chain carries TRBV12-3 or TRBV12-4 and TRBJ1-1; TRBD1 matches 9 bases. V was pared by 3 bases and J by 4 bases, with 6 bases of the junction left unmatched. The CDR3 runs to 15 residues. The CDR3, as DNA: TGTGCCAGCAGTTTCGGGGGACAGGGTGGCACTGAAGCTTTCTTT. Encoded protein: CASSFGGQGGTEAFF.

This clonotype appeared many times. The chain links TRBV5-1 to TRBJ2-2; a possible D gene is TRBD1 (5 bases). V shed 2 bases and J shed 1 base, with 9 bases lying between them. The germline CDR1 and CDR2 sequences are SGHRS and YFSETQ. CDR3 length: 15 residues. This chain's CDR3 is CASSFWQGNTGELFF. In DNA, the CDR3 is TGCGCCAGCAGCTTTTGGCAGGGGAACACCGGGGAGCTGTTTTTT.